These 20 T cell receptor beta chains came from one sample sequenced in a study of regulatory T cells in long-lasting Graves disease (dated by TCRdb to the early 2020s). Library construction relied on multiplex PCR. The instrument given in TCRdb is Illumina HiSeq 4000. To build TCR beta libraries, CDR3 regions were amplified by Arm-PCR using iRepertoire HTBI primers. TCRdb cleaned the public reads at Q25 with fastp, built clones with MiXCR and kept in-frame beta chains. Each entry merges the rows of one CDR3 protein and shows their most common DNA and genes. The sample table shows a few hundred thousand distinct CDR3 sequences, and approximately 13% are seen once. The ten largest clonotypes hold 10% of the sample. Per the publication, the time point label means: newly diagnosed GD, antithyroid drugs for less than 3 months. RNA was extracted from PBMCs in TRIzol for both TCR sequencing and RNA sequencing.

These same records also appear under a second study, on T cells in Graves' hyperthyroidism and ophthalmopathy.

Sequenced material: peripheral blood mononuclear cells (PBMCs), taken at new diagnosis, from a patient treated with antithyroid drugs. The receptors originated from a man in his thirties or forties with Graves disease. Donor details come from another sample of the same person, matched by shared clones.

The chain is built from TRBV14 and TRBJ1-2; maybe TRBD1 (5 bases). The germline CDR1 and CDR2 sequences are SGHDN and FVKESK. This CDR3 has 12 amino acids. Trimming took 1 base from V and 6 from J, leaving 6 bases between them. DNA of the CDR3: TGTGCCAGCAGCCAAGGGACAAATGGCTACACCTTC. Translating gives CASSQGTNGYTF.

The sample holds many counts of this clonotype. The rearrangement links TRBV20-1 to TRBJ2-7; D not resolved. Germline V CDR1 and CDR2: DFQATT, SNEGSKA (reference sequence). V was trimmed by 3 bases and J by 2 bases, leaving 8 bases between them. The CDR3 covers 12 residues. CDR3 nucleotide sequence: TGCAGTGCTAGTCGCAACCCCTACGAGCAGTACTTC. This gives the protein CSASRNPYEQYF.

This clonotype occurred many times. The gene calls are TRBV24-1 and TRBJ2-5, with TRBD2 matching over 12 bases. The germline V gene encodes CDR1 KGHDR and CDR2 SFDVKD. The CDR3 has 15 residues. With 2 bases clipped from V and 5 bases from J, the junction kept 2 bases outside the gene matches. CDR3: CATSDSGLAGETQYF. Written as DNA, the CDR3 is TGTGCCACCAGTGATTCCGGACTAGCGGGGGAGACCCAGTACTTC.

The chain joins TRBV2 to TRBJ2-1; 7 bases are a match to TRBD1. In germline, CDR1 is SNHLY, CDR2 FYNNEI. The CDR3 has 15 amino acids. With V trimmed by 4 bases and J by 2 bases, 5 bases remained unmatched. The CDR3 sequence is CASSGGQLTYNEQFF. CDR3 coding DNA: TGTGCCAGCAGTGGGGGACAGCTTACCTACAATGAGCAGTTCTTC.

Details on this clonotype: A far larger clone is one nucleotide away, so this likely arose from a read error. This chain uses TRBV7-3 with TRBJ2-1; D gene uncertain. V was clipped by 1 base and J by 10 bases, with 11 bases between them. The germline V gene encodes CDR1 SGHTA and CDR2 FQGTGA. The CDR3 is made up of 13 amino acids. In DNA, the CDR3 is TGTGCCAGCAGCTTAAATTGGGGTGGCGAGCAGTTCTTC. Its translation: CASSLNWGGEQFF. The variable domain in full, with the rest retrieved from reference TRBV7-3 and TRBJ2-1, is GAGVSQTPSNKVTEKGKYVELRCDPISGHTALYWYRQSLGQGPEFLIYFQGTGAADDSGLPNDRFFAVRPEGSVSTLKIQRTERGDSAVYLCASSLNWGGEQFFGPGTRLTVL.

This clonotype was counted only a few times. The chain couples TRBV6-5 to TRBJ1-2; no definite D call. Germline V gene lookup returns CDR1 MNHEY and CDR2 SVGAGI. The CDR3 extends over 15 amino acids. V lost 0 bases, J lost 4 bases, and 12 bases lay in between. The CDR3 region is CASSYSTDGFYGYTF. CDR3 sequence (DNA): TGTGCCAGCAGTTACTCGACCGACGGGTTCTATGGCTACACCTTC.

The chain combines TRBV5-6 with TRBJ2-3; a possible D gene is TRBD2 (6 bases). Trimming shortened V by 5 bases and J by 6 bases, and 13 bases separated the two germline ends. CDR3 length equals 13 residues. Per germline, CDR1 SGHDT and CDR2 YYEEEE. The CDR3 is CASSDGSPDTQYF. Written as DNA, the CDR3 is TGTGCCAGCAGTGACGGGAGTCCGGATACGCAGTATTTT. The full variable domain, in which reference TRBV5-6 and TRBJ2-3 provide the parts outside the CDR3, is DAGVTQSPTHLIKTRGQQVTLRCSPKSGHDTVSWYQQALGQGPQFIFQYYEEEERQRGNFPDRFSGHQFPNYSSELNVNALLLGDSALYLCASSDGSPDTQYFGPGTRLTVL.

This clonotype was counted at least ten times. The rearrangement links TRBV19 to TRBJ1-1; the match to TRBD1 covers 12 bases. CDR1 is LNHDA, CDR2 SQIVND, per germline (reference sequence). J was trimmed by 5 bases and V by 6 bases; bases with no gene match: 4. There are 14 residues in the CDR3. In DNA form, the CDR3 reads TGTGCCAGTAGGGGACAGGGGGCGCAAACTGAAGCTTTCTTT. This gives the protein CASRGQGAQTEAFF.

This clonotype was seen repeatedly, ten times or more. The chain couples TRBV7-9 to TRBJ2-1, with a weak D call TRBD2 (5 bases). Trimming shortened V by 6 bases and J by 0 bases, and 6 bases separated the two germline ends. Looked up from germline, CDR1 is SEHNR and CDR2 is FQNEAQ (reference sequence). The CDR3 sequence is 13 residues long. CDR3 sequence (DNA): TGTGCCAGCAGGGGGAGCTCCTACAATGAGCAGTTCTTC. Its protein product is CASRGSSYNEQFF.

The rearrangement joins TRBV3-1 to TRBJ2-7, with D maybe TRBD2 (7 bases). Germline values: CDR1 LGHDT, CDR2 YNNKEL (reference sequence). This CDR3 spans 14 amino acids. Trimming took off 2 bases at V and 3 bases at J, with 11 bases between the two ends. DNA for the CDR3: TGTGCCAGCAGCCAAAGGGGGGGAAACTACGAGCAGTACTTC. It yields the protein CASSQRGGNYEQYF.

The chain recombines TRBV5-1 with TRBJ2-7, with 8 positions matching TRBD2. The CDR3 totals 16 residues. After removal of 4 bases from V and 2 bases from J, the junction contained 11 bases not matched to a gene. Germline V gene sequence: CDR1 SGHRS, CDR2 YFSETQ. The CDR3 region is CASSSTGGRNTYEQYF. CDR3 nucleotides: TGCGCCAGCAGCAGCACTGGCGGGAGGAATACCTACGAGCAGTACTTC.

This clonotype was found many times. The chain uses TRBV29-1 and TRBJ2-5; 11 positions match TRBD1. The CDR3 has 15 amino acids. The junction had 10 bases not matched to a gene; V was cut back by 6 bases and J by 4 bases. CDR1 is SQVTM and CDR2 is ANQGSEA in the germline V gene. As DNA, the CDR3 is TGCAGCGTAGAGCCGGACAGGGGGCTAGGAGAGACCCAGTACTTC. Encoded protein: CSVEPDRGLGETQYF.

In the case of this clonotype: This may come from a read error, since a much larger clone is one base off. V gene TRBV5-1 combines with J gene TRBJ2-7, with 7 bases aligning to TRBD1. Germline CDR1 and CDR2: SGHRS and YFSETQ. The length of the CDR3 is 16 residues. Unmatched junction bases numbered 8, after V lost 0 bases and J lost 2 bases. CDR3 protein: CASSLAHRTGAYEQYF. The CDR3 nucleotides are TGCGCCAGCAGCTTGGCTCATCGGACAGGAGCCTACGAGCAGTACTTC.

In its sample, this clonotype was seen many times. This chain connects TRBV19 to TRBJ1-1; D is ambiguous. The CDR3 consists of 13 residues. Trimming removed 5 bases at V and 1 base at J, with 8 bases between. The germline V gene has CDR1 LNHDA and CDR2 SQIVND (reference sequence). DNA of the CDR3: TGTGCCAGTAGTCAGACGCCGAACACTGAAGCTTTCTTT. This encodes CASSQTPNTEAFF.

This clonotype was seen many times. The DNA for the CDR3 is TGTGCCAGCAGTCAGCTAGCGGGAGTTGAAGATACGCAGTATTTT. It translates to CASSQLAGVEDTQYF. This chain connects TRBV11-2 to TRBJ2-3; 10 bases match TRBD2. V lost 6 bases, J lost 5 bases, and 8 bases stayed unmatched. Per the germline V gene, CDR1 is SGHAT and CDR2 is FQNNGV. CDR3 size: 15 residues.

This clonotype was seen many times. The chain carries TRBV30 and TRBJ2-1; weak D call: TRBD2 (5 bases). The CDR3 is made up of 12 amino acids. Germline assignment: CDR1 GTSNPN and CDR2 SVGIG (reference sequence). Trimming stripped 1 base from V and 8 bases from J, with 9 bases between. Here the CDR3 DNA reads TGTGCCTGGAGTGCGACCGGGGATGAGCAGTTCTTC. This sequence encodes CAWSATGDEQFF.

The chain has TRBV4-1 and TRBJ2-7; 8 positions match TRBD2. J gave up 6 bases and V 6 bases, and 13 bases lay outside the gene matches. This CDR3 spans 15 amino acids. Germline loops: CDR1 MGHRA, CDR2 YSYEKL. The CDR3 DNA sequence: TGCGCCAGCAGACCCGTACTAGCGGATTACCTCGAGCAGTACTTC. This codes for CASRPVLADYLEQYF.

This clonotype was counted at least ten times. V gene TRBV7-2 combines with J gene TRBJ2-7, with D unclear. V gave up 1 base and J gave up 0 bases, with 7 bases separating them. This CDR3 has 14 amino acids. The germline V gene encodes CDR1 SGHTA and CDR2 FQGNSA. CDR3 sequence: CASSLDFSSYEQYF. The CDR3 nucleotides read TGTGCCAGCAGCTTAGATTTTAGCTCCTACGAGCAGTACTTC.

Worth noting for this clonotype: This may be a read error: a much more frequent sequence differs by one nucleotide. The chain recombines TRBV4-2 with TRBJ2-1; no definite D call. This CDR3 spans 12 amino acids. Germline V CDR1 and CDR2: LGHNA, YNFKEQ. Trimming took 1 base from V and 5 from J, leaving 3 bases between them. CDR3 amino acids: CASSQVNNEQFF. Here the CDR3 DNA reads TGTGCCAGCAGCCAAGTAAACAATGAGCAGTTCTTC.

In this sample, this clonotype turned up once. The J gene is TRBJ2-7, the V gene TRBV7-2; maybe TRBD1 (6 bases). V was clipped by 5 bases and J by 5 bases, with 19 bases between them. This CDR3 contains 15 residues. Germline assignment: CDR1 SGHTA and CDR2 FQGNSA. The CDR3 here is CASSPRTGGINEQYF. As DNA, the CDR3 is TGTGCCAGCAGCCCGAGGACTGGGGGCATTAACGAGCAGTACTTC.